One sample yielded the 24 T cell receptor beta chains listed below, sequenced in a study of regulatory T cells in long-lasting Graves disease. HTBI primers from iRepertoire and Arm-PCR of CDR3 regions yielded the TCR beta libraries. Via MiXCR, TCRdb re-called the multiplex PCR reads, giving one row per CDR3 protein. The sample consists of about 450,000 distinct CDR3 sequences, around 13% of them appearing once. Described time point: newly diagnosed GD, antithyroid drugs for less than 3 months. RNA isolated from PBMCs was used to make the TCR library. This same sample was also taken into another study, of T cells in Graves' hyperthyroidism and ophthalmopathy.

The sample here was peripheral blood mononuclear cells (PBMCs), taken at new diagnosis, from a patient treated with antithyroid drugs. These receptors were obtained from a woman aged 45-65 years with Graves disease.

This clonotype was counted between two and nine times. The genes are TRBV24-1 and TRBJ2-7; TRBD1 might be the D (6 bases). The length of the CDR3 is 14 residues. Germline CDR1 and CDR2: KGHDR and SFDVKD. Trimming removed 3 bases at V and 6 bases at J, with 14 bases between. CDR3 coding DNA: TGTGCCACCAGTGATCGGCAGGGGTCGGCCGAGCAGTACTTC. Translating it yields CATSDRQGSAEQYF.

The sample holds many counts of this clonotype. This chain connects TRBV5-5 to TRBJ2-2, with TRBD1 matching 11 bases. CDR3 length equals 17 residues. With 4 bases clipped from V and 0 bases from J, the junction kept 5 bases outside the gene matches. Per germline, CDR1 SGHKS and CDR2 YYEKEE (reference sequence). CDR3 sequence: CASSKGTGGSNTGELFF. Written as DNA, the CDR3 is TGTGCCAGCAGCAAAGGGACAGGGGGTTCGAACACCGGGGAGCTGTTTTTT.

The chain combines TRBV10-3 with TRBJ1-2, with a tentative D call TRBD1 (6 bases). Germline V lookup: CDR1 ENHRY, CDR2 SYGVKD. This CDR3 comprises 16 residues. V lost 6 bases, J lost 0 bases, and 17 bases lay in between. The CDR3 is CAIRREKGGPNYGYTF. As DNA, the CDR3 is TGTGCCATCAGGAGGGAAAAGGGGGGGCCTAACTATGGCTACACCTTC.

This clonotype was seen repeatedly, ten times or more. V usage is TRBV6-1 and J usage is TRBJ2-7; D may match TRBD1 or TRBD2 (7 bases each). The CDR3 extends over 15 amino acids. Germline CDR1 reads MNHNS; CDR2 reads SASEGT. V lost 1 base to trimming and J lost 3 bases, with 13 bases between them. This chain's CDR3 is CASSEGSGGVYEQYF. In DNA, the CDR3 is TGTGCCAGCAGTGAAGGGTCAGGGGGGGTCTACGAGCAGTACTTC.

The table lists this clonotype with many counts. V and J are TRBV27 and TRBJ1-6; D is perhaps TRBD1 (5 bases). Deletions cut 4 bases from V and 14 bases from J, with 15 bases between. Germline CDR1 MNHEY, CDR2 SMNVEV (reference sequence). The length of the CDR3 is 13 residues. CDR3 loop: CASSYLGGAALHF. CDR3 sequence (DNA): TGTGCCAGCAGTTATCTCGGGGGAGCTGCCCTCCACTTT.

The J gene is TRBJ1-5, the V gene TRBV7-9; D is undetermined. Germline CDR1 reads SEHNR; CDR2 reads FQNEAQ (reference sequence). V lost 3 bases and J lost 3, with 9 bases in between. The CDR3 extends over 14 amino acids. Here the CDR3 DNA reads TGTGCCAGCAGCTTCGGAGGAAACAATCAGCCCCAGCATTTT. It specifies CASSFGGNNQPQHF.

This clonotype was found many times. Written as DNA, the CDR3 is TGTGCCAGCAGCTTAAGGGGACAAAAATCCTACGAGCAGTACTTC. Translated: CASSLRGQKSYEQYF. The chain employs TRBV13 and TRBJ2-7; the D gene is possibly TRBD1 (6 bases). The germline V gene has CDR1 PRHDT and CDR2 FYEKMQ (reference sequence). The CDR3 runs to 15 residues. V lost 2 bases, J lost 1 base, and 12 bases lay in between.

In this sample, this clonotype turned up a few times. V is TRBV12-3 or TRBV12-4 and J is TRBJ1-5; 8 bases are a match to TRBD1. This CDR3 has 14 residues. Unmatched junction bases numbered 3, after V lost 3 bases and J lost 5 bases. CDR3 nucleotide sequence: TGTGCCAGCAGTTTTTCGGACAGGGATCAGCCCCAGCATTTT. Amino acids: CASSFSDRDQPQHF.

This clonotype was observed many times. The chain links TRBV12-3 or TRBV12-4 to TRBJ2-2; the D gene could be TRBD1 or TRBD2 (5 bases each). There are 16 residues in the CDR3. Trimming removed 7 bases from V and 7 bases from J, with 22 bases in between. For the CDR3, the DNA is TGTGCCAGCACCCTTTCGATGTGGGGTGGGGGCGGGGAGCTGTTTTTT. The encoded protein is CASTLSMWGGGGELFF.

This clonotype was detected ten times or more. The V gene is TRBV28, the J gene TRBJ2-7, with D possibly matching TRBD1 (6 bases). The CDR3 consists of 15 residues. V gave up 3 bases and J gave up 0 bases, with 12 bases separating them. Germline-derived CDR1 and CDR2 are MDHEN and SYDVKM. CDR3 residues: CASSLLRDISYEQYF. In DNA form, the CDR3 reads TGTGCCAGCAGTTTGCTCCGGGACATCTCCTACGAGCAGTACTTC.

This chain joins TRBV5-1 and TRBJ2-2; D not certain. The germline V gene encodes CDR1 SGHRS and CDR2 YFSETQ. The CDR3 sequence is 16 residues long. V was trimmed by 4 bases and J by 6 bases, leaving 19 bases between them. The CDR3 DNA follows: TGCGCCAGCAGCCCCCGCCAAACCTCTCGGTCCGGGGAGCTGTTTTTT. Residues: CASSPRQTSRSGELFF.

This clonotype occurred a few times. V and J are TRBV28 and TRBJ1-5, with D maybe TRBD1 (5 bases). This CDR3 has 14 amino acids. V was cut by 2 bases and J by 9 bases, with 14 bases left in between. Germline V lookup: CDR1 MDHEN, CDR2 SYDVKM. This chain's CDR3 is CASSLATGSWPQHF. The CDR3 DNA follows: TGTGCCAGCAGTTTAGCAACAGGTTCGTGGCCCCAGCATTTT.

Worth noting for this clonotype: Germline and junction disagree at one end, which may indicate a read error. V gene TRBV28 combines with J gene TRBJ2-4; 7 bases align to TRBD2. The CDR3 is made up of 16 amino acids. The V gene's germline CDR1 is MDHEN and CDR2 SYDVKM. For the CDR3, the DNA is TGTGTCAGCAGTTTCGTTGAGGGAGGGCTCAAAAACATTCAGTACTTC. Protein: CVSSFVEGGLKNIQYF.

V usage is TRBV27 and J usage is TRBJ2-7, with a tentative D call TRBD1 (6 bases). The ends were cut back, 2 bases at V and 2 bases at J, with 16 bases in the middle. The CDR3 runs to 16 residues. Germline CDR1 and CDR2: MNHEY and SMNVEV (reference sequence). CDR3 DNA: TGTGCCAGCAGTTTAGATTTCCCGACAGGAACCTACGAGCAGTACTTC. The encoded protein is CASSLDFPTGTYEQYF.

This clonotype was picked up a small number of times. The chain employs TRBV9 and TRBJ1-4; the match to TRBD1 covers 9 bases. In germline, CDR1 is SGDLS, CDR2 YYNGEE. CDR3 length: 17 amino acids. V was pared by 4 bases and J by 7 bases, with 14 bases of the junction left unmatched. CDR3 amino acids: CASSLGQGRVMSEKLFF. The DNA for the CDR3 is TGTGCCAGCAGCCTGGGACAGGGAAGGGTGATGAGTGAAAAACTGTTTTTT.

With regard to this clonotype: No conserved phenylalanine or tryptophan ends this CDR3, so it is likely a read error. The chain employs TRBV20-1 and TRBJ2-5, with 7 bases that match TRBD1. Germline V lookup: CDR1 DFQATT, CDR2 SNEGSKA (reference sequence). The CDR3 consists of 12 residues. The trim removed 6 bases at V and 5 bases at J, leaving 6 bases unmatched. The CDR3, as DNA: TGCAGTGCCGGCGACAGGGTTGAGACCCAGTACTTA. Translation: CSAGDRVETQYL.

This clonotype was recorded many times. A junction end diverges from the germline sequence, so it may reflect a read error. The CDR3 spells CASSLQGATNEKLFF. Written as DNA, the CDR3 is TGTGCCAGCAGTTTACAGGGGGCTACTAATGAAAAACTGTTTTTT. This sequence joins TRBV5-1 and TRBJ1-4; 9 nucleotides match TRBD1. Per the germline V gene, CDR1 is SGHRS and CDR2 is YFSETQ. The CDR3 extends over 15 amino acids.

This clonotype was detected many times. The chain links TRBV5-1 to TRBJ1-1, with TRBD1 matching over 10 bases. Trimming removed 3 bases from V and 3 bases from J; junction bases left unmatched: 2. Germline CDR1 SGHRS, CDR2 YFSETQ. The CDR3 contains 14 residues. The CDR3 spells CASSWGTGDTEAFF. For the CDR3, the DNA is TGCGCCAGCAGCTGGGGGACAGGGGACACTGAAGCTTTCTTT.

Ten or more counts support this clonotype. The rearrangement joins TRBV5-1 to TRBJ2-1, with 9 bases matching TRBD2. Trimming cost V 0 bases and J 6 bases; bases outside gene matches: 13. Germline lookup yields CDR1 SGHRS and CDR2 YFSETQ. The CDR3 spans 18 residues. The CDR3 DNA reads as TGCGCCAGCAGCTTGGTTCCTGGCGGGAGGGGCGTTAGCAATGAGCAGTTCTTC. Amino acids: CASSLVPGGRGVSNEQFF.

This clonotype was counted at least ten times. The chain has TRBV30 and TRBJ2-5; D is uncertain. The CDR3 sequence is 11 residues long. The V end was cut by 4 bases, the J end by 1 base, with 4 bases between. Germline CDR1 and CDR2: GTSNPN and SVGIG (reference sequence). The CDR3 sequence is CAWTLQETQYF. The DNA for the CDR3 is TGTGCCTGGACACTCCAAGAGACCCAGTACTTC.

This clonotype has ten or more counts. The genes are TRBV5-8 and TRBJ2-7; tentatively, D is TRBD2 (5 bases). Deletions cut 2 bases from V and 5 bases from J, with 11 bases between. Germline V gene data show CDR1 as SGHTS and CDR2 as YDEGEE. This CDR3 spans 13 amino acids. The CDR3 region has the DNA TGTGCCAGCAGCTTAATCGAGGGAAACGAGCAGTACTTC. As protein: CASSLIEGNEQYF.

This clonotype was counted many times. V is TRBV11-2 and J is TRBJ1-4; maybe TRBD1 (5 bases). CDR1 and CDR2 from the germline V gene are SGHAT and FQNNGV. The CDR3 length is 14 residues. V dropped 5 bases and J dropped 8 bases, with 15 bases sitting between them. The CDR3 DNA reads as TGTGCCAGCAGCCCCCAACAGGTTTCGGAAAAACTGTTTTTT. The encoded protein is CASSPQQVSEKLFF.

In this sample, this clonotype turned up many times. V and J are TRBV20-1 and TRBJ2-7, with no clear D. The CDR3 sequence is 14 residues long. Per the germline V gene, CDR1 is DFQATT and CDR2 is SNEGSKA (reference sequence). V dropped 2 bases and J dropped 0 bases, with 11 bases sitting between them. CDR3 amino acids: CSARYWALSYEQYF. CDR3 DNA: TGCAGTGCTAGATACTGGGCCCTCTCCTACGAGCAGTACTTC.

This clonotype was recorded a few times. The gene calls are TRBV10-2 and TRBJ2-1; D is perhaps TRBD2 (5 bases). CDR3 size: 12 residues. Germline V gives CDR1 WSHSY, CDR2 SAAADI. The V end was cut by 6 bases, the J end by 8 bases, with 11 bases between. CDR3 DNA: TGCGCCAGCAGAACAGCGGCCGATGAGCAGTTCTTC. It yields the protein CASRTAADEQFF.